This is a list of T cell receptor beta chains from one sample in a study of T cell repertoires in cytomegalovirus infection. MiXCR, run by TCRdb on the reads, gives a single entry per CDR3 protein. The table records 150,000 to 200,000 distinct CDR3 sequences, roughly 17% of them present only once. Sample: CD8+ T cells from PBMCs. Source of these receptors: a human donor in good health (CMV status not recorded). Some clones in this sample may be carry-over from other donors' samples. Each CDR3 is given with its conserved first and last residue. Each record gives: clone size, J gene, V gene, D gene, CDR3 protein, CDR3 DNA. The D gene is left open where the match is weak. Size is omitted from some rows. Given values are once, few, many or a class for expanded clones.

clone_size: many
j_call: TRBJ1-5
v_call: TRBV28
d_call: TRBD1
cdr3_aa: CASSPGWSDRGVFGNQPQHF
cdr3_nt: TGTGCCAGCAGTCCCGGGTGGAGCGACAGGGGAGTCTTTGGCAATCAGCCCCAGCATTTT

clone_size: few
j_call: TRBJ2-7
v_call: TRBV9
d_call: TRBD2
cdr3_aa: CASSPFSGRPYEQYF
cdr3_nt: TGTGCCAGCAGCCCGTTTAGCGGGAGACCCTACGAGCAGTACTTC

clone_size: .
j_call: TRBJ2-1
v_call: TRBV7-6
d_call: .
cdr3_aa: CASSLIANEQFF
cdr3_nt: TGTGCCAGCAGCTTAATTGCCAATGAGCAGTTCTTC

clone_size: .
j_call: TRBJ2-1
v_call: TRBV19
d_call: .
cdr3_aa: CASSIGVWEQFF
cdr3_nt: TGTGCCAGTAGTATAGGAGTTTGGGAGCAGTTCTTC

clone_size: .
j_call: TRBJ2-1
v_call: TRBV28
d_call: TRBD2
cdr3_aa: CASSSLLAIIVNEQFF
cdr3_nt: TGTGCCAGCAGTTCCCTACTAGCGATCATCGTCAATGAGCAGTTCTTC

clone_size: .
j_call: TRBJ1-1
v_call: TRBV7-8
d_call: .
cdr3_aa: CASSGRGTVPFEAFF
cdr3_nt: TGTGCCAGCAGCGGGAGAGGGACGGTTCCTTTTGAAGCTTTCTTT

clone_size: .
j_call: TRBJ2-1
v_call: TRBV6-2/TRBV6-3
d_call: .
cdr3_aa: CASTFGNEQFF
cdr3_nt: TGTGCCAGCACCTTTGGCAATGAGCAGTTCTTC

clone_size: few
j_call: TRBJ2-4
v_call: TRBV6-6
d_call: TRBD2
cdr3_aa: CASSTAGGKNIQYF
cdr3_nt: TGTGCCAGCAGTACAGCGGGGGGCAAAAACATTCAGTACTTC

clone_size: .
j_call: TRBJ1-5
v_call: TRBV19
d_call: .
cdr3_aa: CASGTSNQPQHF
cdr3_nt: TGTGCCAGTGGGACTTCCAATCAGCCCCAGCATTTT

clone_size: few
j_call: TRBJ1-6
v_call: TRBV7-9
d_call: TRBD1
cdr3_aa: CASSSTGDSPLHF
cdr3_nt: TGTGCCAGCAGCTCGACAGGGGATTCACCCCTCCACTTT

clone_size: few
j_call: TRBJ2-7
v_call: TRBV15
d_call: .
cdr3_aa: CATSGPYEQYF
cdr3_nt: TGTGCCACCAGCGGGCCCTACGAGCAGTACTTC

clone_size: few
j_call: TRBJ1-1
v_call: TRBV7-3
d_call: .
cdr3_aa: CASSFSGANTEAFF
cdr3_nt: TGTGCCAGCAGCTTTTCCGGGGCAAACACTGAAGCTTTCTTT

clone_size: .
j_call: TRBJ1-3
v_call: TRBV29-1
d_call: .
cdr3_aa: CSVVKGSAGNTIYF
cdr3_nt: TGCAGCGTTGTGAAAGGGAGCGCTGGAAACACCATATATTTT

clone_size: few
j_call: TRBJ2-3
v_call: TRBV11-2
d_call: .
cdr3_aa: CASSLGVAGPRSGQYF
cdr3_nt: TGTGCCAGCAGCTTAGGGGTCGCGGGACCCCGGAGTGGGCAGTATTTT

clone_size: .
j_call: TRBJ2-3
v_call: TRBV7-3
d_call: TRBD1
cdr3_aa: CASSSGTGRKADTQYF
cdr3_nt: TGTGCCAGCAGCTCTGGGACAGGGCGAAAGGCAGATACGCAGTATTTT

clone_size: .
j_call: TRBJ2-3
v_call: TRBV2
d_call: .
cdr3_aa: CASSDFPSTDTQYF
cdr3_nt: TGTGCCAGCAGTGATTTCCCCAGCACAGATACGCAGTATTTT

clone_size: .
j_call: TRBJ2-1
v_call: TRBV29-1
d_call: .
cdr3_aa: CSVGGSGSNEQFF
cdr3_nt: TGCAGCGTTGGAGGGTCAGGGTCCAATGAGCAGTTCTTC

clone_size: medium-sized
j_call: TRBJ2-1
v_call: TRBV6-2/TRBV6-3
d_call: TRBD1
cdr3_aa: CASSKTGYYNEQFF
cdr3_nt: TGTGCCAGCAGTAAGACAGGGTACTACAATGAGCAGTTCTTC

clone_size: .
j_call: TRBJ1-4
v_call: TRBV12-5
d_call: TRBD1
cdr3_aa: CASGLVLTGGNLDEKLFF
cdr3_nt: TGTGCTAGTGGTTTGGTGTTGACAGGGGGCAATTTGGATGAAAAACTGTTTTTT

clone_size: .
j_call: TRBJ2-7
v_call: TRBV7-6
d_call: .
cdr3_aa: CASSTGGPYEQYF
cdr3_nt: TGTGCCAGCAGCACAGGAGGGCCCTACGAGCAGTACTTC

clone_size: .
j_call: TRBJ2-2
v_call: TRBV7-3
d_call: TRBD2
cdr3_aa: CASSLSRSGSTGELFF
cdr3_nt: TGTGCCAGCAGCTTAAGTCGTAGCGGGAGCACCGGGGAGCTGTTTTTT

clone_size: .
j_call: TRBJ2-5
v_call: TRBV11-2
d_call: .
cdr3_aa: CASSLEMAGRETQYF
cdr3_nt: TGTGCCAGCAGCTTAGAGATGGCAGGCCGGGAGACCCAGTACTTC

clone_size: .
j_call: TRBJ1-5
v_call: TRBV7-8
d_call: .
cdr3_aa: CASSTGSGIQPQHF
cdr3_nt: TGTGCCAGCAGCACAGGGTCGGGCATTCAGCCCCAGCATTTT

clone_size: .
j_call: TRBJ1-4
v_call: TRBV7-2
d_call: .
cdr3_aa: CASSLNKATNEKLFF
cdr3_nt: TGTGCCAGCAGCTTAAACAAAGCAACTAATGAAAAACTGTTTTTT

clone_size: .
j_call: TRBJ2-7
v_call: TRBV12-3/TRBV12-4
d_call: TRBD2
cdr3_aa: CASSSGGGYEQYF
cdr3_nt: TGTGCCAGCAGTTCCGGCGGGGGCTACGAGCAGTACTTC

clone_size: .
j_call: TRBJ1-1
v_call: TRBV12-3/TRBV12-4
d_call: .
cdr3_aa: CASSAKNTEAFF
cdr3_nt: TGTGCCAGCAGTGCCAAAAACACTGAAGCTTTCTTT

clone_size: few
j_call: TRBJ1-5
v_call: TRBV7-2
d_call: .
cdr3_aa: CASSLEDPRRVGHQPQHF
cdr3_nt: TGTGCCAGCAGCTTAGAGGACCCACGGCGAGTCGGCCATCAGCCCCAGCATTTT

clone_size: few
j_call: TRBJ2-5
v_call: TRBV11-2
d_call: .
cdr3_aa: CASTGTGETQYF
cdr3_nt: TGTGCCAGCACCGGGACCGGGGAGACCCAGTACTTC

clone_size: .
j_call: TRBJ2-1
v_call: TRBV12-3/TRBV12-4
d_call: TRBD2
cdr3_aa: CASNSPSGRANEQFF
cdr3_nt: TGTGCCAGCAATTCCCCTAGCGGGAGGGCCAATGAGCAGTTCTTC

clone_size: .
j_call: TRBJ1-1
v_call: TRBV6-2/TRBV6-3
d_call: .
cdr3_aa: CASSYMARGTMNTEAFF
cdr3_nt: TGTGCCAGCAGTTACATGGCCAGGGGAACTATGAACACTGAAGCTTTCTTT

clone_size: few
j_call: TRBJ2-7
v_call: TRBV6-2/TRBV6-3
d_call: .
cdr3_aa: CASSYLRAYEQYF
cdr3_nt: TGTGCCAGCAGTTACCTCAGAGCCTACGAGCAGTACTTC

clone_size: .
j_call: TRBJ1-5
v_call: TRBV7-2
d_call: .
cdr3_aa: CASSLIGLGRPQHF
cdr3_nt: TGTGCCAGCAGCTTAATAGGTCTTGGGCGGCCCCAGCATTTT